This T cell receptor beta chain was identified in a study of cytomegalovirus exposure and HLA in healthy donors. Germline CDR1 reads MGHRA; CDR2 reads YSYEKL. This CDR3 has 13 residues. Both 60 Vbeta primers and 13 Jbeta primers went into the PCR. Assay: immunoSEQ multiplex PCR; the TCRdb copy retains only in-frame clones and omits some. In the table there are about 170,000 clones, roughly 80% of which are singletons. On this clone: An end of the junction differs from the germline gene, which may be a read error.

The sequence derives from a girl aged 10-17 years in good health and CMV-seropositive. This chain links TRBV4-1 with TRBJ1-4; tentatively, D is TRBD1 (5 bases). The sample taken for sequencing was PBMCs. The DNA for the CDR3 is TGCGCCAGCAGCAAAGAAGGGGCAGGGAAACTGTTTTTT. Its protein is CASSKEGAGKLFF.